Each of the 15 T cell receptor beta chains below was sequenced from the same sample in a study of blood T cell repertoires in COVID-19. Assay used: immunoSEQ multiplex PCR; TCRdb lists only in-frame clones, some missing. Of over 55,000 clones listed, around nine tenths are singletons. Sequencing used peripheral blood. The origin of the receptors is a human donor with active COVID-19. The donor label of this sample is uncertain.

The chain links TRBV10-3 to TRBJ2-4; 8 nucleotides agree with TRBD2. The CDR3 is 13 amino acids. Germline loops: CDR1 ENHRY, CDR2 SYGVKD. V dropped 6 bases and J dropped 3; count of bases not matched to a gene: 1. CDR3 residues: CAISREGKNIQYF. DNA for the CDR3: TGTGCCATCAGCCGGGAGGGCAAAAACATTCAGTACTTC.

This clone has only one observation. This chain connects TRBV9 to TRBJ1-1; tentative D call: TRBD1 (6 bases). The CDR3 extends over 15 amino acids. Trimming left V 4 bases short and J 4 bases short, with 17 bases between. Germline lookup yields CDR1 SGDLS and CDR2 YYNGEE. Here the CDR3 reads CASSPTTGFGTEAFF. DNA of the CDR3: TGTGCCAGCAGCCCTACCACAGGGTTTGGCACTGAAGCTTTCTTT.

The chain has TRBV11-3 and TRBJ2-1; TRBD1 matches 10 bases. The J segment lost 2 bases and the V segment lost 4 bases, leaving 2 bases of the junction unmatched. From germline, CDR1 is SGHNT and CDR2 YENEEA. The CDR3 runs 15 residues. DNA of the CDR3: TGTGCCAGCAGCTCCGGACAGGGGGCCTACAATGAGCAGTTCTTC. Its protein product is CASSSGQGAYNEQFF.

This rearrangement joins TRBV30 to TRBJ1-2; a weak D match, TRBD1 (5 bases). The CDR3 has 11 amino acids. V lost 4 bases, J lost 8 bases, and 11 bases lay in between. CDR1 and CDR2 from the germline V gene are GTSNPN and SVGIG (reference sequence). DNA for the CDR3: TGTGCCTGGATTAGGAGGGACGGCTACACCTTC. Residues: CAWIRRDGYTF. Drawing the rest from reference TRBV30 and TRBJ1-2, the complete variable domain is SQTIHQWPATLVQPVGSPLSLECTVEGTSNPNLYWYRQAAGRGLQLLFYSVGIGQISSEVPQNLSASRPQDRQFILSSKKLLLSDSGFYLCAWIRRDGYTFGSGTRLTVV.

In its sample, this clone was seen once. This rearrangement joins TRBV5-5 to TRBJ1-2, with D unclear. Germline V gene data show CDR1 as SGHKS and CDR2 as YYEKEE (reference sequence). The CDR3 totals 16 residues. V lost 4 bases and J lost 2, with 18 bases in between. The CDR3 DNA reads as TGTGCCAGCAGCGTATGGACGGCCGGGGAGAACTATGGCTACACCTTC. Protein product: CASSVWTAGENYGYTF.

CDR3 DNA: TGTGCCAGCAGCTTAGGGTCAGGGTTGGGCACTGAAGCTTTCTTT. Translating gives CASSLGSGLGTEAFF. The rearrangement joins TRBV7-2 to TRBJ1-1; maybe TRBD1 (5 bases). V gave up 1 base and J gave up 4 bases, with 13 bases separating them. The CDR3 contains 15 residues. CDR1 is SGHTA, CDR2 FQGNSA, per germline.

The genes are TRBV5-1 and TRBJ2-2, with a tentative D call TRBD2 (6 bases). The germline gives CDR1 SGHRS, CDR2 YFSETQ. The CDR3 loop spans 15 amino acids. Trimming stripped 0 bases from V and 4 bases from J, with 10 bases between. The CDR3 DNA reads TGCGCCAGCAGCTTGGTGTACGGGAGCACCGGGGAGCTGTTTTTT. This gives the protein CASSLVYGSTGELFF.

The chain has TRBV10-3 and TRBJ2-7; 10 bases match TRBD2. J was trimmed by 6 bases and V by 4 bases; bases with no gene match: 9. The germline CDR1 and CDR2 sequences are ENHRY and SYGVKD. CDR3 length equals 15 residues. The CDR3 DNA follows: TGTGCCATCAGTGGGGCTAGCGGGAGAAAAAGCGAGCAGTACTTC. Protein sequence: CAISGASGRKSEQYF.

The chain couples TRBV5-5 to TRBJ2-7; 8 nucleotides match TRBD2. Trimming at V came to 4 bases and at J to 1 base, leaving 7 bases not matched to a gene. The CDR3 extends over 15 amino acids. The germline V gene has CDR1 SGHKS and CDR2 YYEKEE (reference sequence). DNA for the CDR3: TGTGCCAGCAGCCCACTAGCGGCTAATTCCTACGAGCAGTACTTC. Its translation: CASSPLAANSYEQYF.

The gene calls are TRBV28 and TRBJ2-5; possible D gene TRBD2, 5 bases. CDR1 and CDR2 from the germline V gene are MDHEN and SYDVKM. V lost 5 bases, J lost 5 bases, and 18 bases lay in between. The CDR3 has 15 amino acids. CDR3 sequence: CASSGLAWMRETQYF. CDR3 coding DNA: TGTGCCAGCAGTGGTCTAGCTTGGATGCGGGAGACCCAGTACTTC. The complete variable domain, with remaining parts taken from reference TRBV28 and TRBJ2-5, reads DVKVTQSSRYLVKRTGEKVFLECVQDMDHENMFWYRQDPGLGLRLIYFSYDVKMKEKGDIPEGYSVSREKKERFSLILESASTNQTSMYLCASSGLAWMRETQYFGPGTRLLVL.

This CDR3 reads CASSYSRDFNTEAFF. In DNA form, the CDR3 reads TGTGCCAGCAGTTACTCGAGGGACTTTAACACTGAAGCTTTCTTT. This sequence joins TRBV6-6 and TRBJ1-1, with a weak D call TRBD1 (5 bases). CDR1 is MNHNY, CDR2 SVGAGI, per germline (reference sequence). The CDR3 contains 15 residues. Trimming removed 0 bases at V and 2 bases at J, with 10 bases between.

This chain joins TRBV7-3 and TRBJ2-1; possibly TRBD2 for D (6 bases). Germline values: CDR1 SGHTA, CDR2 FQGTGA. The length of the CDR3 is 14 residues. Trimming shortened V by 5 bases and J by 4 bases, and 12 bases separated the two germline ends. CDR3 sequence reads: CASSPGAGYNEQFF. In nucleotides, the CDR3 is TGTGCCAGCAGCCCCGGAGCGGGTTACAATGAGCAGTTCTTC.

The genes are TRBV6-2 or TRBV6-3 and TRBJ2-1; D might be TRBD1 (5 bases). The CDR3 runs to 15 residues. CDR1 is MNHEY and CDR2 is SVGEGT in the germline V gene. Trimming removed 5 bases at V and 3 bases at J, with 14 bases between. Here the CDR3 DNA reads TGTGCCAGCAGTCAGCAGGGCATCTACTACAATGAGCAGTTCTTC. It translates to CASSQQGIYYNEQFF.

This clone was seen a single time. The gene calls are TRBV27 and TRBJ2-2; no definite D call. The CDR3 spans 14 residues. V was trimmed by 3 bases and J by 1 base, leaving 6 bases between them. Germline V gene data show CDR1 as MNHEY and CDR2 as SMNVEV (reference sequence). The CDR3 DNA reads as TGTGCCAGCAGTTTTCGCAGGAACACCGGGGAGCTGTTTTTT. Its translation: CASSFRRNTGELFF.

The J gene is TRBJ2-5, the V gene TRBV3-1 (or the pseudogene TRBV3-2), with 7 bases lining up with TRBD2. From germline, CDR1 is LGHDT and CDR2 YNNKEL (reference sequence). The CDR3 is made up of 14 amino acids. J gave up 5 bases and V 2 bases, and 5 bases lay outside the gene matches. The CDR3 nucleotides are TGTGCCAGCAGCCAACTAGCGGATCGCGAGACCCAGTACTTC. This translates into CASSQLADRETQYF.